The clone carrying this T cell receptor beta chain was seen more than once but under ten times. These data originate in a study of beta chain features in type 1 diabetes. Overall study: Cell yields, gender and age were similar in healthy donors and patients.

Only one heparinised blood draw was taken per donor, and its volume averaged about 120 mL. Sequenced material consisted of expressed TCRB transcripts (all of the isolated RNA was reverse transcribed). The assay was immunoSEQ multiplex PCR, and TCRdb's table has in-frame clones only and misses some. The sample yields under 550,000 clones, 11% seen once. Germline CDR1 and CDR2: SGHTA and FQGNSA. V lost 4 bases and J lost 0; bases outside the gene matches: 12. This CDR3 is built from 18 residues. What was sequenced was naive CD4+ T cells from blood. This receptor was obtained from a woman between 18 and 29 years old in good health. The genes are TRBV7-2 and TRBJ2-1; 7 bases fit TRBD2. The CDR3 protein is CASSSSYSSGLSYNEQFF. CDR3 DNA: TGTGCCAGCAGCTCCAGCTACAGTAGCGGGCTCTCCTACAATGAGCAGTTCTTC.